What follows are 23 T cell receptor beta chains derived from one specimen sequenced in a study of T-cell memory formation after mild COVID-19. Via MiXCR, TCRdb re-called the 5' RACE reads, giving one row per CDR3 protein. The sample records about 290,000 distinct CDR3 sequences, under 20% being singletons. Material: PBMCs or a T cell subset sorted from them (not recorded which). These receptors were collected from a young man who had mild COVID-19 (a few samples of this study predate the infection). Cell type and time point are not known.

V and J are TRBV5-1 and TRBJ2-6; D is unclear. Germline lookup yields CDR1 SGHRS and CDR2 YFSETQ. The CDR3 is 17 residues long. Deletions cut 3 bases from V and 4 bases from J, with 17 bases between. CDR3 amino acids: CASSSRAGVSGANVLTF. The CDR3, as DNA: TGCGCCAGCAGCTCTCGAGCTGGGGTGTCGGGGGCCAACGTCCTGACTTTC.

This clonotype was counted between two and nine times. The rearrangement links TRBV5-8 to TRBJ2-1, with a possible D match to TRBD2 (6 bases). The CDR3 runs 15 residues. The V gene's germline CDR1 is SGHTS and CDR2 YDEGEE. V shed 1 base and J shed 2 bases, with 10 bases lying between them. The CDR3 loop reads CASSLSGGTYNEQFF. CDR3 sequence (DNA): TGTGCCAGCAGCTTGAGCGGAGGGACCTACAATGAGCAGTTCTTC.

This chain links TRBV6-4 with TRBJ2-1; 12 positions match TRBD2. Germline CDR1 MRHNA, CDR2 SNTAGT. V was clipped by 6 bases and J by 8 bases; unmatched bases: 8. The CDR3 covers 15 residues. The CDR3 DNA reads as TGTGCCAGCAGACAGACTAGCGGGGGTTCTTATGAGCAGTTCTTC. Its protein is CASRQTSGGSYEQFF.

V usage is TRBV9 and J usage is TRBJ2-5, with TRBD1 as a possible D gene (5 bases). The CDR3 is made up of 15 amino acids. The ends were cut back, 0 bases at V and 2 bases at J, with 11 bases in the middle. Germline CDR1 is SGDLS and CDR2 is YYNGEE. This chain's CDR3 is CASSVEGHSQETQYF. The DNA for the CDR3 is TGTGCCAGCAGCGTAGAAGGACACTCGCAAGAGACCCAGTACTTC.

In DNA, the CDR3 is TGTGCCAGCAGCCAAGATAACAGGGACCCTGAAGCTTTCTTT. Translated: CASSQDNRDPEAFF. The chain links TRBV4-2 to TRBJ1-1; a possible D gene is TRBD1 (6 bases). CDR3 length: 14 amino acids. The V gene's germline CDR1 is LGHNA and CDR2 YNFKEQ. Trimming removed 0 bases from V and 6 bases from J, with 11 bases in between.

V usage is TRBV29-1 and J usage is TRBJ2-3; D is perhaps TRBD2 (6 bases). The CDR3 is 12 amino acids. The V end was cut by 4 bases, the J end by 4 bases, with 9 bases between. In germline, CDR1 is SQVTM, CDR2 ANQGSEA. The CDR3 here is CSVVPSADTQYF. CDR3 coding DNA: TGCAGCGTTGTTCCTAGCGCAGATACGCAGTATTTT.

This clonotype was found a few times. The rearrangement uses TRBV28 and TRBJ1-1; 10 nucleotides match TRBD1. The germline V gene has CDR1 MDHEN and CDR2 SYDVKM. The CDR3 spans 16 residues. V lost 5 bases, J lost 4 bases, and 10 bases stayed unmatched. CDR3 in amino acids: CASSPGTGDGSTEAFF. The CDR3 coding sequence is TGTGCCAGCAGTCCCGGGACAGGGGATGGTAGCACTGAAGCTTTCTTT.

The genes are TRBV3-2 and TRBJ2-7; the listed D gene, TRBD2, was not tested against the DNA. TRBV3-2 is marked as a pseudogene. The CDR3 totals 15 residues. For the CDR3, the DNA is TGTGCCAGCAGCCAAGATTCGGAGCGGGACTACGAGCAGTACGTC. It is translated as CASSQDSERDYEQYV.

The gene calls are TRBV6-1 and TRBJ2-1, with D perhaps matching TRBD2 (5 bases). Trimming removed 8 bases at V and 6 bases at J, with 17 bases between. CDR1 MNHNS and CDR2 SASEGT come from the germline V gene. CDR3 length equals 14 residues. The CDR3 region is CASSYIPRANEQFF. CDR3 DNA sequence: TGTGCCAGCTCTTATATCCCGAGGGCCAATGAGCAGTTCTTC.

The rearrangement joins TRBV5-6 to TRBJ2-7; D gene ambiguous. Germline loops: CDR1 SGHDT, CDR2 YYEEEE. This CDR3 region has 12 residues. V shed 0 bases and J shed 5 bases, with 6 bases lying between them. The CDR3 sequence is CASSLVYHEQYF. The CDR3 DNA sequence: TGTGCCAGCAGCTTGGTTTACCACGAGCAGTACTTC.

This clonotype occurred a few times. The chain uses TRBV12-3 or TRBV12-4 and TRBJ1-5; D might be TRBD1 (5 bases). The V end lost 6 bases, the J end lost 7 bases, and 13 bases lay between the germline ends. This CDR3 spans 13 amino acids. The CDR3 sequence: CASSPRESQPQHF. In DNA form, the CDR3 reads TGTGCCAGCAGCCCCAGGGAAAGCCAGCCCCAGCATTTT.

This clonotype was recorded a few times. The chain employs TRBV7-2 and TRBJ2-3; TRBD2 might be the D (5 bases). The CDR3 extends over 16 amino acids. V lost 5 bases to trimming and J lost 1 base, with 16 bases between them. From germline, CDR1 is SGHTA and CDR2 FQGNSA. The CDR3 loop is CASSPSLSGGTDTQYF. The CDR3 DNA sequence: TGTGCCAGCAGCCCGTCCTTGAGCGGTGGCACAGATACGCAGTATTTT.

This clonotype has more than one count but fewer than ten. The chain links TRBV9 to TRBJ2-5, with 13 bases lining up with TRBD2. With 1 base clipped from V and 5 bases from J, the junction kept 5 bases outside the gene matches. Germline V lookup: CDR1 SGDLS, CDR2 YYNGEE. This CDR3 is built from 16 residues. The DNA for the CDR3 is TGTGCCAGCAGCGTAACTAGCGGGGGGGCCGGGGAGACCCAGTACTTC. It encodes CASSVTSGGAGETQYF.

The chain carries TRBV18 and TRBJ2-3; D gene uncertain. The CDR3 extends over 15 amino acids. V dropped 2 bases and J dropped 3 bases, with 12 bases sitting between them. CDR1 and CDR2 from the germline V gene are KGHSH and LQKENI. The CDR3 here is CASSPAGLGTDTQYF. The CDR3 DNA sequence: TGTGCCAGCTCACCAGCAGGATTGGGGACAGATACGCAGTATTTT.

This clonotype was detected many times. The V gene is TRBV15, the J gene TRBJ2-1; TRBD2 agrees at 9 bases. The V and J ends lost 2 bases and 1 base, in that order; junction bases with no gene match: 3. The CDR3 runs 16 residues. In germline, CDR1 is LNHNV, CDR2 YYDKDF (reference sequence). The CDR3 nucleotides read TGTGCCACCAGCAGAAAGACTAGCGGATCCTACAATGAGCAGTTCTTC. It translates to CATSRKTSGSYNEQFF.

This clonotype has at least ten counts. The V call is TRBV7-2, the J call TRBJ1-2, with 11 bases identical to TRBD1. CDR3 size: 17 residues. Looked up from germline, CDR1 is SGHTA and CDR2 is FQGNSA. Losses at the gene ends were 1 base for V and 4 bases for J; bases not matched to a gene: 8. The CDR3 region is CASSLGTDRGRIYGYTF. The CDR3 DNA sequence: TGTGCCAGCAGCTTAGGGACGGACAGGGGGCGGATCTATGGCTACACCTTC.

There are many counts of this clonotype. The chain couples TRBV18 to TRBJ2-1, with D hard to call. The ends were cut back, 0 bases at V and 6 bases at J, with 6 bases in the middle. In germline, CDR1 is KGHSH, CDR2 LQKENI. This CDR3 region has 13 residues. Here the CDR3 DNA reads TGTGCCAGCTCACCACCGGGTGGCAATGAGCAGTTCTTC. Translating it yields CASSPPGGNEQFF.

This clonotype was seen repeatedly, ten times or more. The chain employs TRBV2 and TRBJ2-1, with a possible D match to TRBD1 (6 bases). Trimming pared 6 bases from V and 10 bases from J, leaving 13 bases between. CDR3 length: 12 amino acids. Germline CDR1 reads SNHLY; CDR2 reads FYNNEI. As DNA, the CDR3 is TGTGCCAGCAGCCTCAGGGGCGGGGAGCAGTTCTTC. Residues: CASSLRGGEQFF.

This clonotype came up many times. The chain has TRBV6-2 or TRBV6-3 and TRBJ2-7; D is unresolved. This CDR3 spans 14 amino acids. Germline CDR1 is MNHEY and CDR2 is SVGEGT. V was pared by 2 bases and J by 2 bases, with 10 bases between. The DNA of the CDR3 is TGTGCCAGCAGTTACGATACCACTACCTACGAGCAGTACGTC. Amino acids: CASSYDTTTYEQYV.

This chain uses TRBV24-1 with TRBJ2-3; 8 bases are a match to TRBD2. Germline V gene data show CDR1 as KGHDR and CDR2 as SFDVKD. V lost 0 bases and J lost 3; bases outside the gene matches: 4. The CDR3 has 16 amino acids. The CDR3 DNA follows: TGTGCCACCAGTGATTTGCGGCGGGGGGTTACAGATACGCAGTATTTT. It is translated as CATSDLRRGVTDTQYF.

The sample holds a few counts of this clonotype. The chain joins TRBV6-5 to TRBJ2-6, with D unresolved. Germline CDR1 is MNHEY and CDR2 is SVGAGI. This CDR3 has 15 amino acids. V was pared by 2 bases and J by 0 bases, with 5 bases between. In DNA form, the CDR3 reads TGTGCCAGCAGTTACGGGTTCTCTGGGGCCAACGTCCTGACTTTC. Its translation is CASSYGFSGANVLTF.

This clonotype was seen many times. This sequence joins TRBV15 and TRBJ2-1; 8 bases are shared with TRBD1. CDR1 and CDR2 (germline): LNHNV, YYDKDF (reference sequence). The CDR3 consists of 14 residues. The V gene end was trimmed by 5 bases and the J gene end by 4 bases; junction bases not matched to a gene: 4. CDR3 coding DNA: TGTGCCACCAGCGGAACAGGGGGGTACAATGAGCAGTTCTTC. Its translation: CATSGTGGYNEQFF.

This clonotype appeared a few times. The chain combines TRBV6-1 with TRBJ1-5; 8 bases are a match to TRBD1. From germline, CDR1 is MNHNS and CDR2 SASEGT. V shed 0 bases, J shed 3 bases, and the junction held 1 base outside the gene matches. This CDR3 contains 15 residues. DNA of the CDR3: TGTGCCAGCAGTGAAGCGGGACAGGCCAATCAGCCCCAGCATTTT. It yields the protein CASSEAGQANQPQHF.